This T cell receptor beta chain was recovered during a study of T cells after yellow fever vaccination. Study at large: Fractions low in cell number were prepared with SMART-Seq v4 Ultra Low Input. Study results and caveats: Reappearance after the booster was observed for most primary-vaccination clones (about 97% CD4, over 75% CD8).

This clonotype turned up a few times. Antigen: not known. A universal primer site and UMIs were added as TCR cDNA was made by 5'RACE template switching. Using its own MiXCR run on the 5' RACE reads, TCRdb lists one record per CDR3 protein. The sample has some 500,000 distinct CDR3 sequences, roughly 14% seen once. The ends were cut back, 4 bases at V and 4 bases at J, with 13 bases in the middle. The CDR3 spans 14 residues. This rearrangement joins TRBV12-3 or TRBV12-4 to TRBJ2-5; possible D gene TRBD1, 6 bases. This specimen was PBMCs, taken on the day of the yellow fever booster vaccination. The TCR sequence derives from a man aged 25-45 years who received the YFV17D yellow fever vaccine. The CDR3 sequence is CASSSRGLGETQYF. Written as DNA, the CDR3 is TGTGCCAGCAGTTCCAGGGGTTTGGGAGAGACCCAGTACTTC.